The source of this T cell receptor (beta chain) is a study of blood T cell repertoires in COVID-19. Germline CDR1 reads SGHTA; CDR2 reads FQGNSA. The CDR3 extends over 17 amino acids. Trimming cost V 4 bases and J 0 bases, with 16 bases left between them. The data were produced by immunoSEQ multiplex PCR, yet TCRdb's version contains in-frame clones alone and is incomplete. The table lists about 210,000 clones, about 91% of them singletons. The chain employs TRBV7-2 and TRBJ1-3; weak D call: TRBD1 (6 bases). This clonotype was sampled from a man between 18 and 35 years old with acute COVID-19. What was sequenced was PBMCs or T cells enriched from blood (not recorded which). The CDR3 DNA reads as TGTGCCAGCAGCTCTCTAAAGACAGGAACCTCTGGAAACACCATATATTTT. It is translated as CASSSLKTGTSGNTIYF.